This T cell receptor beta chain was sequenced in a study of T cell repertoires in cytomegalovirus infection. Across the study: From public TCR beta signatures came an indication of both CMV infection and matching HLA type.

Notes on the study in general: There were HLA-C-restricted CMV-specific TCR beta clonotypes dominating the ex vivo response. Adding up the frequency of public TCR beta families identified people who carried CMV plus the relevant HLA.

This clonotype was seen repeatedly, ten times or more. The antigen remains unidentified. TCRdb re-derived calls from the reads in MiXCR, one entry per CDR3 protein. The sample records tens of thousands of distinct CDR3 sequences, over 3.5% being singletons. Trimming stripped 2 bases from V and 3 bases from J, with 10 bases between. The CDR3 totals 14 residues. The germline V gene has CDR1 SGHVS and CDR2 FNYEAQ. The material sequenced was PBMCs. The chain combines TRBV7-6 with TRBJ1-1, with D perhaps TRBD1 (5 bases). The source of this sequence is a human donor in good health (CMV status not recorded). Some clones in this sample may be carry-over from other donors' samples. CDR3 sequence (DNA): TGTGCCAGCAGCTTAAGGGGTGGGGACACTGAAGCTTTCTTT. Translating gives CASSLRGGDTEAFF.